This T cell receptor (beta chain) is from a study of blood T cell repertoires in COVID-19. Data came from immunoSEQ multiplex PCR; TCRdb stores just in-frame clones and leaves some out. Of fewer than 250,000 clones detected, approximately 81% appear once; the ten largest clones hold over 9.5%. V was cut by 5 bases and J by 3 bases, with 13 bases left in between. CDR1 and CDR2 (germline): MNHEY, SVGAGI. There are 15 residues in the CDR3. The sequenced sample was peripheral blood. This sequence joins TRBV6-5 and TRBJ1-4; no firm D call. This receptor was taken from a woman older than 75 with COVID-19, enrolled during active disease. CDR3 sequence: CASSPHPGPNEKLFF. In DNA, the CDR3 is TGTGCCAGCAGTCCCCACCCGGGTCCTAATGAAAAACTGTTTTTT.